These T cell receptor beta chains were read from a single sample in a study of cytomegalovirus exposure and HLA in healthy donors. TCRdb keeps only in-frame clones here, not all; method: immunoSEQ multiplex PCR. The table lists approximately 140,000 clones, 78% of them singletons. Sequencing input: PBMCs. The receptors here all came from a woman between 40 and 55 years old in good health and CMV-seronegative. Each CDR3 is given with its conserved first and last residue. D genes are given only for firm matches. Rows give clone size only sometimes, using once, few, many, or a class for an expanded clone.

j_gene: TRBJ1-5
v_gene: TRBV19
abundance: .
d_gene: TRBD1
CDR3nt: TGTGCCAGTAGTATAGTAAGGCCAGGGGGTAATCAGCCCCAGCATTTT
CDR3aa: CASSIVRPGGNQPQHF

j_gene: TRBJ2-3
v_gene: TRBV10-2
abundance: .
d_gene: .
CDR3nt: TGCGCCAGCACGAACGGGACTTACAACACAGATACGCAGTATTTT
CDR3aa: CASTNGTYNTDTQYF

j_gene: TRBJ1-1
v_gene: TRBV15
abundance: .
d_gene: .
CDR3nt: TGTGCCACCAGCAGGACAGAATGGACTGAAGCTTTCTTT
CDR3aa: CATSRTEWTEAFF

j_gene: TRBJ1-6
v_gene: TRBV5-1
abundance: once
d_gene: TRBD1
CDR3nt: TGCGCCAGCAGGACAGGGGGACGTTCACCCCTCCACTTT
CDR3aa: CASRTGGRSPLHF

j_gene: TRBJ2-1
v_gene: TRBV5-1
abundance: .
d_gene: .
CDR3nt: TGCGCCAGCTTTGCTCTAGCGAAGGCGGATGAGCAGTTCTTC
CDR3aa: CASFALAKADEQFF

j_gene: TRBJ2-2
v_gene: TRBV7-9
abundance: .
d_gene: .
CDR3nt: TGTGCCAGCAGCTTAGGGGCAGATCAGAACACCGGGGAGCTGTTTTTT
CDR3aa: CASSLGADQNTGELFF

j_gene: TRBJ2-3
v_gene: TRBV6-4
abundance: .
d_gene: .
CDR3nt: TGTGCCAGCCGGACTGGCCCTAGCACAGATACGCAGTATTTT
CDR3aa: CASRTGPSTDTQYF

j_gene: TRBJ2-1
v_gene: TRBV7-3
abundance: .
d_gene: .
CDR3nt: TGTGCCAGCAGCTTAACGGGCCCCAATGAGCAGTTCTTC
CDR3aa: CASSLTGPNEQFF

j_gene: TRBJ2-1
v_gene: TRBV27
abundance: .
d_gene: .
CDR3nt: TGTGCCAGTCGACGGGGGGCCTCCTACAATGAGCAGTTCTTC
CDR3aa: CASRRGASYNEQFF

j_gene: TRBJ2-3
v_gene: TRBV10-3
abundance: .
d_gene: TRBD2
CDR3nt: TGTGCCATCAGTCCAGCCCTAGCGGGAGGGATCACAGATACGCAGTATTTT
CDR3aa: CAISPALAGGITDTQYF

j_gene: TRBJ1-2
v_gene: TRBV7-2
abundance: .
d_gene: .
CDR3nt: TGTGCCAGCAGCCTAGCGCAGGGGATCAGCTACACCTTC
CDR3aa: CASSLAQGISYTF

j_gene: TRBJ2-2
v_gene: TRBV18
abundance: .
d_gene: .
CDR3nt: TGTGCCAGCTCACCACCGGCCACCGCGAACACCGGGGAGCTGTTTTTT
CDR3aa: CASSPPATANTGELFF

j_gene: TRBJ2-2
v_gene: TRBV28
abundance: .
d_gene: TRBD1
CDR3nt: TGTGCCAGCAGTTTATGGACCGGGACAGGGTTCACCGGGGAGCTGTTTTTT
CDR3aa: CASSLWTGTGFTGELFF

j_gene: TRBJ1-6
v_gene: TRBV19
abundance: .
d_gene: TRBD1
CDR3nt: TGTGCCAGTGACAGGGGGAGCTCCTATAATTCACCCCTCCACTTT
CDR3aa: CASDRGSSYNSPLHF

j_gene: TRBJ1-4
v_gene: TRBV30
abundance: .
d_gene: .
CDR3nt: TGTGCCTGGAGTGTGACAGGCGCAAATGAAAAACTGTTTTTT
CDR3aa: CAWSVTGANEKLFF

j_gene: TRBJ2-7
v_gene: TRBV6-4
abundance: .
d_gene: TRBD2
CDR3nt: TGTGCCAGCCGCGACGCGGGAGACGAGCAGTACTTC
CDR3aa: CASRDAGDEQYF

j_gene: TRBJ1-1
v_gene: TRBV5-8
abundance: .
d_gene: TRBD1
CDR3nt: TGTGCCAGCGGGTGGGACAGGGCGGCTTTCTTT
CDR3aa: CASGWDRAAFF

j_gene: TRBJ2-7
v_gene: TRBV6-1
abundance: .
d_gene: TRBD1
CDR3nt: TGTGCCAGCGGCGCGACCTGGACAGGGGCCTACGAGCAGTACTTC
CDR3aa: CASGATWTGAYEQYF

j_gene: TRBJ2-3
v_gene: TRBV28
abundance: .
d_gene: TRBD1
CDR3nt: TGTGCCAGCAGTCGGGACAGACTTAGCACAGATACGCAGTATTTT
CDR3aa: CASSRDRLSTDTQYF

j_gene: TRBJ2-1
v_gene: TRBV30
abundance: .
d_gene: TRBD1
CDR3nt: TGTGCCTGGACCGTGGGACAGGGCTACAATGAGCAGTTCTTC
CDR3aa: CAWTVGQGYNEQFF

j_gene: TRBJ1-1
v_gene: TRBV27
abundance: .
d_gene: TRBD1
CDR3nt: TGTGCCAGCAGTTCAACAGGGGGCTATACTGAAGCTTTCTTT
CDR3aa: CASSSTGGYTEAFF

j_gene: TRBJ2-5
v_gene: TRBV4-2
abundance: .
d_gene: TRBD2
CDR3nt: TGTGCCAGCAGCCCTATCAGCGGGGGCCAAGAGACCCAGTACTTC
CDR3aa: CASSPISGGQETQYF

j_gene: TRBJ2-7
v_gene: TRBV7-2
abundance: .
d_gene: TRBD2
CDR3nt: TGTGCCAGCAGCTTAGAAGGAGTTAGCGGGAGAAACGAGCAGTACTTC
CDR3aa: CASSLEGVSGRNEQYF

j_gene: TRBJ2-1
v_gene: TRBV30
abundance: .
d_gene: TRBD1
CDR3nt: TGTGCCACGGAGCAGGGACAGGTGGGTGAGCAGTTCTTC
CDR3aa: CATEQGQVGEQFF

j_gene: TRBJ2-7
v_gene: TRBV28
abundance: .
d_gene: TRBD2
CDR3nt: TGTGCCAGCAGTTTATTAGGGGTAGCGGGAGGAGTTTCGAAGCAGCAGTACTTC
CDR3aa: CASSLLGVAGGVSKQQYF

j_gene: TRBJ2-2
v_gene: TRBV5-4
abundance: .
d_gene: TRBD2
CDR3nt: TGTGCCAGCAGCCTCGGACTAGGAAGGAACACCGGGGAGCTGTTTTTT
CDR3aa: CASSLGLGRNTGELFF

j_gene: TRBJ1-2
v_gene: TRBV9
abundance: .
d_gene: .
CDR3nt: TGTGCCAGCAGCGCAGGGGAGAACTATGGCTACACCTTC
CDR3aa: CASSAGENYGYTF

j_gene: TRBJ1-2
v_gene: TRBV12-5
abundance: once
d_gene: .
CDR3nt: TGTGCTAGTGGTTTGCTCCGGGACACGGTTTTAATTGGCTACACCTTC
CDR3aa: CASGLLRDTVLIGYTF

j_gene: TRBJ2-7
v_gene: TRBV10-1
abundance: few
d_gene: .
CDR3nt: TGCGCCAGCCCCGCGGGATTATATTACGAGCAGTACTTC
CDR3aa: CASPAGLYYEQYF

j_gene: TRBJ2-7
v_gene: TRBV5-1
abundance: .
d_gene: TRBD2
CDR3nt: TGCGCCAGCAGCTCGGCTGTCGGACTAGCGGGATCTTACGAGCAGTACTTC
CDR3aa: CASSSAVGLAGSYEQYF

j_gene: TRBJ2-1
v_gene: TRBV28
abundance: .
d_gene: TRBD2
CDR3nt: TGTGCCAGCAGCCAACGGGGGGTTGGGCAATCCGATGAGCAGTTCTTC
CDR3aa: CASSQRGVGQSDEQFF

j_gene: TRBJ1-6
v_gene: TRBV15
abundance: .
d_gene: .
CDR3nt: TGTGCCACCAGCAGAGGGTCGGCAGGGTATTCTCCCTCACCCCTCCACTTT
CDR3aa: CATSRGSAGYSPSPLHF

j_gene: TRBJ2-2
v_gene: TRBV2
abundance: .
d_gene: .
CDR3nt: TGTGCCAGCAGTGAGAGGCTTATCACCGGGGAGCTGTTTTTT
CDR3aa: CASSERLITGELFF

j_gene: TRBJ1-2
v_gene: TRBV29-1
abundance: .
d_gene: .
CDR3nt: TGCAGCGTTGTGCCTCTGGGGGGATTATATGGCTACACCTTC
CDR3aa: CSVVPLGGLYGYTF

j_gene: TRBJ2-7
v_gene: TRBV7-7
abundance: .
d_gene: .
CDR3nt: TGTGCCAGCAGTACGACCCCTACGGACAACGAGCAGTACTTC
CDR3aa: CASSTTPTDNEQYF

j_gene: TRBJ1-4
v_gene: TRBV27
abundance: .
d_gene: TRBD1
CDR3nt: TGTGCCAGCAGACTCAACCAGCAGGGGGGCAGTGAAAAACTGTTTTTT
CDR3aa: CASRLNQQGGSEKLFF

j_gene: TRBJ2-1
v_gene: TRBV6-1
abundance: once
d_gene: TRBD2
CDR3nt: TGTGCCGGGCAGGCCGGGGGGGCCAACCATGAGCAGTTCTTC
CDR3aa: CAGQAGGANHEQFF

j_gene: TRBJ1-2
v_gene: TRBV5-6
abundance: few
d_gene: .
CDR3nt: TGTGCCAGCAGCTTGACAGCGGGTGGCTACACCTTC
CDR3aa: CASSLTAGGYTF

j_gene: TRBJ2-1
v_gene: TRBV5-4
abundance: .
d_gene: TRBD2
CDR3nt: TGTGCCAGCAGCTTGGGGAGGGGCATAGCGGGGGGCATCAATGAGCAGTTCTTC
CDR3aa: CASSLGRGIAGGINEQFF

j_gene: TRBJ2-7
v_gene: TRBV7-9
abundance: .
d_gene: TRBD1
CDR3nt: TGTGCCAGCAGCTTAGATCCGGGACAGAAGACCTACGAGCAGTACTTC
CDR3aa: CASSLDPGQKTYEQYF

j_gene: TRBJ2-2
v_gene: TRBV30
abundance: .
d_gene: .
CDR3nt: TGTGCCGGGAACAGGGCGAACACCGGGGAGCTGTTTTTT
CDR3aa: CAGNRANTGELFF

j_gene: TRBJ1-6
v_gene: TRBV7-9
abundance: .
d_gene: TRBD1
CDR3nt: TGTGCCAGCGAAGGGGGCTCACCCCTCCACTTT
CDR3aa: CASEGGSPLHF

j_gene: TRBJ2-5
v_gene: TRBV5-1
abundance: .
d_gene: TRBD2
CDR3nt: TGCGCCAGCAGCAGCGGACTAGCGGGAGGGAATGCAGAGACCCAGTACTTC
CDR3aa: CASSSGLAGGNAETQYF

j_gene: TRBJ1-2
v_gene: TRBV12-5
abundance: .
d_gene: TRBD1
CDR3nt: TGTGCTAGTGGTTCATGGACAGGGGGCGGCGGCTACACCTTC
CDR3aa: CASGSWTGGGGYTF

j_gene: TRBJ1-4
v_gene: TRBV30
abundance: .
d_gene: .
CDR3nt: TGTGCCTGGAGTGTAGACAGCGTACGGGAAAAACTGTTTTTT
CDR3aa: CAWSVDSVREKLFF

j_gene: TRBJ2-3
v_gene: TRBV19
abundance: .
d_gene: .
CDR3nt: TGTGCCAGTAGTATAGCCCTTTGGGGCCTATCTAGCACAGATACGCAGTATTTT
CDR3aa: CASSIALWGLSSTDTQYF